These T cell receptor beta chains were read from a single sample in a study of blood T cell repertoires in COVID-19. TCRdb's copy holds only in-frame clones and misses some; the assay was immunoSEQ multiplex PCR. The sample shows 200,000 to 300,000 clones, 65% to 90% of them seen only once. Sequenced material: peripheral blood. These receptors came from a woman in her 70s with acute or convalescent COVID-19. The CDR3 runs from the conserved cysteine through the conserved F or W. The order of the fields is CDR3 length, J gene, V gene, D gene, clone size, CDR3 DNA, CDR3 protein. The D gene is left open where the match is weak. Not every row has a clone size; where given, it reads once, few, many or a size class.

17,TRBJ2-3,TRBV6-2/TRBV6-3,TRBD2,-,TGTGCCAGCAGTTTCGGGGGCGTCCCGGGACTAGCAGATACGCAGTATTTT,CASSFGGVPGLADTQYF
13,TRBJ1-5,TRBV6-5,-,-,TGTGCCAGCATCGGACAGCCCAATCAGCCCCAGCATTTT,CASIGQPNQPQHF
18,TRBJ1-6,TRBV5-1,TRBD1,-,TGCGCCAGCAGCTTGGCTGGGACAGGGCTTGCGGCGAGTTCACCCCTCCACTTT,CASSLAGTGLAASSPLHF
14,TRBJ1-6,TRBV29-1,TRBD1,-,TGCAGCGTTGGTACCGGACAGGGTAATTCACCCCTCCACTTT,CSVGTGQGNSPLHF
16,TRBJ2-7,TRBV6-9,-,few,TGTGCCAGCAGTTATAGTGGCAGGGAGGACGCCTACGAGCAGTACTTC,CASSYSGREDAYEQYF
15,TRBJ1-1,TRBV6-6,TRBD1,-,TGTGCCAGCAGTCACCAGGACAGGGCGTACACTGAAGCTTTCTTT,CASSHQDRAYTEAFF
13,TRBJ2-4,TRBV15,-,-,TGTGCCACCAGCAGAGACCACGCGGATCGGGGGTACTTC,CATSRDHADRGYF
13,TRBJ1-2,TRBV7-2,-,once,TGTGCCAGCAGTCCAGGACAAGACTATGGCTACACCTTC,CASSPGQDYGYTF
17,TRBJ2-3,TRBV28,-,-,TGTGCCAGCAGTTCCGCGGAGGGGTCGATTTCAAGCCATACGCAGTATTTT,CASSSAEGSISSHTQYF
16,TRBJ1-6,TRBV4-2,-,-,TGTGCCAGCAGCCCCCGGGGTGACGGGGTTAATTCACCCCTCCACTTT,CASSPRGDGVNSPLHF
13,TRBJ1-4,TRBV9,-,once,TGTGCCAGCAGCGTAGGCCCCTCAGGGAAACTGTTTTTT,CASSVGPSGKLFF
14,TRBJ1-4,TRBV7-2,TRBD1,once,TGTGCCAGCAGTCTACAGGGGTCTAATGAAAAACTGTTTTTT,CASSLQGSNEKLFF
14,TRBJ2-1,TRBV3-1/TRBV3-2,-,-,TGTGCCAGCAGCCATCGGGGGGCTCACCATGAGCAGTTCTTC,CASSHRGAHHEQFF
16,TRBJ2-5,TRBV24-1,TRBD1,-,TGTGCCACCAGTGAATCCGGGACAGCGGCGGGAGAGACCCAGTACTTC,CATSESGTAAGETQYF
15,TRBJ2-3,TRBV28,TRBD2,-,TGTGCCAGCAGGGCCCCGGGGGGGGGCACAGATACGCAGTATTTT,CASRAPGGGTDTQYF
14,TRBJ1-2,TRBV5-1,TRBD1,once,TGCGCCAGCAGCATCGGGACAGGGGTACCGGGCTACACCTTC,CASSIGTGVPGYTF
16,TRBJ2-3,TRBV5-1,-,-,TGCGCCAGCAGCCAGGGGGCGGGGGCGCAGGCAGATACGCAGTATTTT,CASSQGAGAQADTQYF
14,TRBJ2-2,TRBV7-2,-,once,TGTGCCAGCAGGTCAGGGTTTAACACCGGGGAGCTGTTTTTT,CASRSGFNTGELFF
14,TRBJ2-3,TRBV19,TRBD1,-,TGTGCTACGTACGACAGGGGAGGTGGAGATACGCAGTATTTT,CATYDRGGGDTQYF
15,TRBJ2-7,TRBV2,TRBD2,-,TGTGCCAGCAGTGAAGCTAGCGGGCGCGCCTACGAGCAGTACTTC,CASSEASGRAYEQYF
13,TRBJ2-1,TRBV11-3,-,many,TGTGCCAGCAGCTTGGCCAGATACAATGAGCAGTTCTTC,CASSLARYNEQFF
15,TRBJ1-2,TRBV4-1,-,-,TGCGCCAGCAGCCAAGTTGAACTTACTAACTATGGCTACACCTTC,CASSQVELTNYGYTF